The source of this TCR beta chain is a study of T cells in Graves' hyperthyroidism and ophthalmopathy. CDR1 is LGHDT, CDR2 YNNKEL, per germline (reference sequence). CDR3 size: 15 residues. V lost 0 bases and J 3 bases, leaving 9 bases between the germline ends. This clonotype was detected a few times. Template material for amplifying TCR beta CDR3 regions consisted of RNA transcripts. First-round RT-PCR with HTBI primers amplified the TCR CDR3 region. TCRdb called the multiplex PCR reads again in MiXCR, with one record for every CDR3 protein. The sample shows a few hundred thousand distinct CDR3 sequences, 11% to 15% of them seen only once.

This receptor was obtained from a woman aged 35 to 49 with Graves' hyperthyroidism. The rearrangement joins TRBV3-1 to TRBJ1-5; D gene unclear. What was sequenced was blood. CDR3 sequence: CASSQDLGSNQPQHF. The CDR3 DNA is TGTGCCAGCAGCCAAGATCTAGGCTCCAATCAGCCCCAGCATTTT.